Sequencing of this T cell receptor (beta chain) was carried out in a study of CD8 T cells in Susac syndrome. The CDR3 is 14 residues long. Germline CDR1 is MNHEY and CDR2 is SVGAGI. The V end lost 5 bases, the J end lost 8 bases, and 13 bases lay between the germline ends. RNA was extracted with the RNeasy kit, and a quantity of roughly 0.5 to 1 ug was reverse transcribed using random hexamers. Amplification of TCR beta CDR3 used immunoSEQ multiplex PCR across 54 Vbeta and 13 Jbeta. MiXCR, applied by TCRdb to the immunoSEQ multiplex PCR reads, yields one record per CDR3 protein. The sample has about 210,000 distinct CDR3 sequences; nearly 97% are singletons. The authors carried out high-throughput sequencing of TCR beta. They applied it to CD8+ and CD4+ T cells obtained from blood. The multiple sclerosis control group consisted of treatment-naive patients whose relapsing-remitting disease, which was either stable or active, fulfilled revised McDonald criteria. The authors negatively isolated CD8+ and CD4+ T cells and FACS-enriched TEMRA cells.

The sequence was obtained from a human donor with multiple sclerosis. Sequencing used CD4+ T cells from PBMCs. The chain uses TRBV6-5 and TRBJ1-6; D remains unclear. CDR3 sequence: CASSRTQLDSPLHF. The CDR3 DNA reads TGTGCCAGCAGTCGCACACAACTTGATTCACCCCTCCACTTT.